This T cell receptor (beta chain) stems from a study of T cells in localized non-small cell lung cancer (TCRdb year 2020). Context from the whole study: The study examined T cell repertoires in approximately 240 patients with early-stage NSCLC and compared tumors with uninvolved tumor-adjacent lungs. All 250 or so NSCLC patients in the cohort were treatment-naive and had localized lung tumors that were resected. NSCLC patients had a mean age of approximately 66 years, and about 140 were male and over 85 female. Overall results and qualifications from the work: Longer overall survival was associated with higher T cell density in blood, whereas shorter survival was associated with higher clonality in adjacent lung. Multi-region tumor sequencing was not performed, so intratumor heterogeneity could not be excluded. Since the design was exploratory, TCR variables were selected using unadjusted p-values with no false-discovery rate correction. Uninvolved tumor-adjacent lung showed the highest T cell clonality, higher than tumor, which suggests more focused antigenic responses in the adjacent lung. A median of around 60 of the top 100 tumor clones turned up in the paired uninvolved adjacent lung, and 25 to 30 of those clones also ranked among the top 100 of that same adjacent lung.

At diagnosis, peripheral blood, uninvolved tumor-adjacent lung and tumor were collected and were preserved as a mix of fresh-frozen and FFPE material. For TCR repertoire profiling, blood samples were analyzed as peripheral blood mononuclear cells. About this clone: Its antigen target is currently unknown. No base-level quality is on record; no much larger clone is a single base apart.

The immunoSEQ Assay was used to sequence TCR beta CDR3 regions from DNA. The authors' analysis ran thus. T cell density was computed as TCR beta template counts normalized to usable DNA estimated by amplifying housekeeping genes. Richness was estimated with the preseqR package, extrapolating to 400,000 templates for PBMC samples and 120,000 templates for tissue samples. Clonality was defined by subtracting Pielou's evenness from one. Differential abundance testing on productive amino-acid clonotypes, with a minimum total count of 5 and an alpha of 0.1, was used to identify tissue-enriched TCRs. The Jaccard Index and the Morisita Overlap Index were used to quantify repertoire overlap between compartments. TCR beta CDR3s were clustered by GLIPH together with public tetramer-defined viral CDR3s, and at least three viral sequences plus V-gene enrichment were required for viral motifs. Entries here come from immuneACCESS through TCRdb and include only in-frame sequences with V and J called. Some clones fail to appear in such tables; in the studies checked, an unresolved V gene covers under half of the shortfall, and the cause of the remainder is unknown. The V and J calls and clone size were taken over from that table, and D and trimming were inferred from the DNA. The sample records around 36,000 clones, about 76% of which are singletons. The ten biggest clones cover approximately 7% of the sample.

The CDR3 sequence holds 13 residues, the cysteine and phenylalanine included. Solely the CDR3 DNA is kept, with 39 bases framed from the first base. Via the germline V gene, CDR1 is SGHTA and CDR2 FQGNSA. Trimming at the junction amounts to 2 bases on V and 8 bases on J, and the germline ends lie 9 bases apart. Specimen: peripheral blood mononuclear cells, collected before any cancer treatment. Here the chain combines TRBV7-2 and TRBJ2-2; no D gene is confidently identified. The sequence came from a male donor at least 60 years old with stage II lung adenocarcinoma. The CDR3 region has the sequence CASSLPPGGELFF. The nucleotides read TGTGCCAGCAGCTTACCTCCCGGGGGGGAGCTGTTTTTT.